One sample yielded the 11 T cell receptor beta chains listed below, sequenced in a study of CD8+ T cells in alopecia areata. As to treatment: oral pan-JAK inhibitor, 5-10 mg twice daily. RNA extraction and reverse transcription yielded cDNA as sequencing template. TCRdb keeps only in-frame clones here, not all; method: immunoSEQ multiplex PCR. The sample comprises about 64,000 clones, 40% to 55% of which are singletons, and roughly 20% rests with the top ten. The input for sequencing was CD8+ T cells sorted from blood, taken between weeks 36 and 40, from a patient treated with tofacitinib. The receptors originated from a human donor with alopecia areata.

The gene calls are TRBV9 and TRBJ2-1; 12 nucleotides agree with TRBD2. Germline lookup yields CDR1 SGDLS and CDR2 YYNGEE. The CDR3 totals 18 residues. V shed 3 bases and J 10 bases; nucleotides not matched to a gene: 17. CDR3 DNA: TGTGCCAGCAGCGCTACACTAGCGGGAGGCGCCTCCGGTGTGGAGCAGTTCTTC. As protein: CASSATLAGGASGVEQFF.

Note on this clone: At one end the junction does not follow the germline gene, possibly because of a read error. The chain recombines TRBV29-1 with TRBJ2-1; TRBD2 matches at 7 bases. Germline-derived CDR1 and CDR2 are SQVTM and ANQGSEA. The CDR3 contains 11 residues. The CDR3 sequence is CSVEDAGVLIF. The CDR3 DNA is TGCAGCGTTGAAGATGCGGGGGTTCTTATCTTC.

The rearrangement uses TRBV7-6 and TRBJ2-7; the match to TRBD1 covers 9 bases. The CDR3 has 16 residues. Germline values: CDR1 SGHVS, CDR2 FNYEAQ. V dropped 0 bases and J dropped 4; count of bases not matched to a gene: 7. CDR3 amino acids: CASSLALGQGAYEQYF. CDR3 in DNA: TGTGCCAGCAGCTTAGCGCTGGGACAGGGTGCATACGAGCAGTACTTC. The variable domain in full, with the rest retrieved from reference TRBV7-6 and TRBJ2-7, is GAGVSQSPRYKVTKRGQDVALRCDPISGHVSLYWYRQALGQGPEFLTYFNYEAQQDKSGLPNDRFSAERPEGSISTLTIQRTEQRDSAMYRCASSLALGQGAYEQYFGPGTRLTVT.

The rearrangement joins TRBV29-1 to TRBJ2-1; D is unresolved. The CDR3 sequence is 11 residues long. The germline CDR1 and CDR2 sequences are SQVTM and ANQGSEA. The CDR3: CSAVQPPEQFF. The CDR3 DNA reads as TGCAGTGCCGTGCAGCCCCCGGAGCAGTTCTTC.

This clone was seen only a few times. The chain carries TRBV29-1 and TRBJ2-1; D may be TRBD1 or TRBD2 (5 bases each). Looked up from germline, CDR1 is SQVTM and CDR2 is ANQGSEA. V lost 0 bases to trimming and J lost 6 bases, with 9 bases between them. The CDR3 covers 13 residues. Written as DNA, the CDR3 is TGCAGCGTTGAAGAGAGAGGGGTCAATGAGCAGTTCTTC. It translates to CSVEERGVNEQFF.

The chain carries TRBV29-1 and TRBJ2-5; 8 nucleotides line up with TRBD1. CDR3 length: 15 amino acids. V shed 1 base and J 1 base; nucleotides not matched to a gene: 5. Germline loops: CDR1 SQVTM, CDR2 ANQGSEA. This CDR3 reads CSVEAWDRPQETQYF. For the CDR3, the DNA is TGCAGCGTTGAAGCATGGGACAGGCCCCAAGAGACCCAGTACTTC. Full variable domain (missing parts from reference TRBV29-1 and TRBJ2-5): SAVISQKPSRDICQRGTSLTIQCQVDSQVTMMFWYRQQPGQSLTLIATANQGSEATYESGFVIDKFPISRPNLTFSTLTVSNMSPEDSSIYLCSVEAWDRPQETQYFGPGTRLLVL.

This chain connects TRBV9 to TRBJ2-7; no reliable D call. CDR3 length: 14 residues. V was shortened by 4 bases and J by 3 bases, with 14 bases between the two germline ends. CDR1 SGDLS and CDR2 YYNGEE come from the germline V gene. CDR3 loop: CASSPEAQDYEQYF. For the CDR3, the DNA is TGTGCCAGCAGCCCCGAGGCGCAGGACTACGAGCAGTACTTC.

This clone occurred a few times. This sequence joins TRBV23-1 and TRBJ2-3, with 8 bases matching TRBD1. TRBV23-1 is flagged as an ORF with uncertain function. This CDR3 has 18 amino acids. The V and J ends lost 2 bases and 3 bases, in that order; junction bases with no gene match: 13. The CDR3 DNA reads as TGCGCCAGCAGTCAACGGCAGGGGGCGTATCGATGGACAGATACGCAGTATTTT. It is translated as CASSQRQGAYRWTDTQYF.

This clone was counted a few times. V gene TRBV29-1 combines with J gene TRBJ1-1; D gene ambiguous. The length of the CDR3 is 8 residues. Trimming left V 4 bases short and J 9 bases short, with 3 bases between. Germline loops: CDR1 SQVTM, CDR2 ANQGSEA. The CDR3 sequence: CSVGQAFF. As DNA, the CDR3 is TGCAGCGTTGGGCAAGCTTTCTTT.

In its sample, this clone was seen once. The V gene is TRBV29-1, the J gene TRBJ1-2; a possible D gene is TRBD1 (5 bases). The V gene's germline CDR1 is SQVTM and CDR2 ANQGSEA. V was shortened by 7 bases and J by 5 bases, with 11 bases between the two germline ends. There are 11 residues in the CDR3. The CDR3 nucleotides read TGCAGCGGGCAGACAGTATATGGCTACACCTTC. Translated, it gives CSGQTVYGYTF.

This clone was seen more than once but under ten times. This chain uses TRBV19 with TRBJ2-6; the D is unclear. The CDR3 has 18 amino acids. V was clipped by 6 bases and J by 0 bases, with 18 bases between them. The germline V gene encodes CDR1 LNHDA and CDR2 SQIVND (reference sequence). CDR3 region: CASRAGRMGASGANVLTF. The CDR3, as DNA: TGTGCCAGTAGAGCAGGCAGGATGGGTGCCTCTGGGGCCAACGTCCTGACTTTC.